The rows below give T cell receptor beta chains drawn from one sample of a study of cytotoxic CD8 clonotypes in ibrutinib-treated CLL. The method was immunoSEQ multiplex PCR; TCRdb's version includes in-frame clones alone and lacks a portion of them. This sample carries about 120,000 clones, more than 55% of them seen once, and the ten largest clones take about 40%. Specimen: PBMCs, collected after 24 months of ibrutinib treatment. Receptor source: a human donor with chronic lymphocytic leukemia. Both conserved end residues are part of each CDR3.

V gene	J gene	CDR3 protein
TRBV5-4	TRBJ2-7	CASSLAGQGPPYEQYF
TRBV5-1	TRBJ2-7	CASSLEFGGYEQYF
TRBV21-1	TRBJ2-3	CASSKDCNLGTDTQYF
TRBV15	TRBJ1-4	CATSRGDSEKLFF
TRBV6-4	TRBJ2-3	CASSDGRAPSTDTQYF
TRBV11-1	TRBJ2-7	CASGSGQGNEQYF
TRBV9	TRBJ2-2	CASILPVRGWPTELFF
TRBV30	TRBJ2-1	CAWSVKKGTASYNEQFF
TRBV29-1	TRBJ2-5	CSVVEGRTLQETQYF
TRBV2	TRBJ1-4	CASSEDLGLRTNEKLFF
TRBV7-3	TRBJ2-5	CASSPGSQETQYF
TRBV15	TRBJ2-7	CATSRDREAGEKQYF
TRBV6-1	TRBJ1-2	CAILRDYGYTF
TRBV10-3	TRBJ2-5	CAISTGADRETQYF
TRBV11-3	TRBJ2-1	CASSLDWDPKYNEQFF
TRBV18	TRBJ1-4	CASSPATGAGGEKLFF
TRBV28	TRBJ1-2	CASFFLGGYTF
TRBV7-8	TRBJ2-5	CASSSDRGGQETQYF
TRBV6-5	TRBJ2-7	CASRLTGARPYEQYF
TRBV5-1	TRBJ1-1	CASSSQGQNTEAFF
TRBV7-3	TRBJ2-5	CASSLTGEETQYF
TRBV28	TRBJ2-4	CASSLGGIGGGNIQYF
TRBV6-6	TRBJ1-1	CASSYARAMNTEAFF
TRBV12-5	TRBJ1-1	CASGLVLGDRDTLNTEAFF
TRBV7-3	TRBJ2-7	CASSCREGGFYEQYF
TRBV2	TRBJ1-1	CASSEVNSPNTEAFF
TRBV28	TRBJ1-5	CASRTDQFGNQPQHF
TRBV5-1	TRBJ2-7	CASSTSGGAYEQYF
TRBV25-1	TRBJ2-7	CASRLTGGDYEQYF
TRBV28	TRBJ2-5	CASPPLTGQPQETQYF
TRBV18	TRBJ1-3	CASSPISQSGNTIYF
TRBV27	TRBJ1-6	CASSRTENSPLHF
TRBV28	TRBJ1-1	CASNRQPDTEAFF
TRBV28	TRBJ1-2	CASSLLAPDNYGYTF
TRBV5-5	TRBJ2-1	CASSLQGMQFF
TRBV27	TRBJ2-7	CASSRSGRVYEQYF
TRBV2	TRBJ2-2	CASKNRLAGGTGELFF
TRBV30	TRBJ1-2	CAWTPQARAYGYTF
TRBV18	TRBJ1-3	CASSAPTGQGAGNTIYF
TRBV30	TRBJ1-6	CAWSRPPTAPGGSPLHF
TRBV7-3	TRBJ1-2	CASSLTGLGYGYTF
TRBV9	TRBJ1-2	CASSTGGLGYGYTF
TRBV6-5	TRBJ2-2	CASSYSKSRPRLFF
TRBV7-2	TRBJ2-7	CASSLNPESTYEQYF
TRBV6-5	TRBJ2-5	CASSYGQGETQYF
TRBV2	TRBJ1-5	CASSPRTGNNQPQHF
TRBV5-1	TRBJ2-6	CASSSSSGANVLTF
TRBV19	TRBJ2-6	CASNDRLTGANVLTF
TRBV30	TRBJ2-4	CAWSGQTGLNIQYF
TRBV6-5	TRBJ2-6	CASGQLASGANVLTF
TRBV11-3	TRBJ2-1	CASSFLGKQFF
TRBV28	TRBJ2-7	CASNPMGHDAYEQYF